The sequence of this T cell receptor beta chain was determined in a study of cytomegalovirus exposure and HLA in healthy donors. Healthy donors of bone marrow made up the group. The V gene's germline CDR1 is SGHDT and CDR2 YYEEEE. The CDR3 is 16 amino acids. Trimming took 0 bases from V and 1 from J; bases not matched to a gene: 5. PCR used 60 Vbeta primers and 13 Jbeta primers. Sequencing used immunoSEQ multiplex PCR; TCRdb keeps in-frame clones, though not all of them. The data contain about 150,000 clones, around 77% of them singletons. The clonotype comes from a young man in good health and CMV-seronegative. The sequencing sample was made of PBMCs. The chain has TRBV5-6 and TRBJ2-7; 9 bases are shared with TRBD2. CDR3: CASSLVSGGPSYEQYF. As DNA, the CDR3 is TGTGCCAGCAGCTTGGTAAGCGGGGGGCCGTCCTACGAGCAGTACTTC.